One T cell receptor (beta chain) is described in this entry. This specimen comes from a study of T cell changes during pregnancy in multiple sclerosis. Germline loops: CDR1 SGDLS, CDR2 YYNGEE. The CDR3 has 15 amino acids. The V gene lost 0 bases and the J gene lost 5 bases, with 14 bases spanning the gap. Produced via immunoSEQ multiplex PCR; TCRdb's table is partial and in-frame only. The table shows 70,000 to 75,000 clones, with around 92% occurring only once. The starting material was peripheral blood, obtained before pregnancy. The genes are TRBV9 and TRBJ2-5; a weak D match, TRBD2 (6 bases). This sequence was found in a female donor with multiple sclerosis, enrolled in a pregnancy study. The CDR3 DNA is TGTGCCAGCAGCGTAGCTACGGGGGTTAGGGAGACCCAGTACTTC. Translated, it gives CASSVATGVRETQYF. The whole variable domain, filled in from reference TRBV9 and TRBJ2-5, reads DSGVTQTPKHLITATGQRVTLRCSPRSGDLSVYWYQQSLDQGLQFLIQYYNGEERAKGNILERFSAQQFPDLHSELNLSSLELGDSALYFCASSVATGVRETQYFGPGTRLLVL.